The present TCR beta chain was sequenced within a study of CD8+ T cells in alopecia areata. Study as a whole: Treated patients were dosed with oral tofacitinib, taking 5 to 10 mg twice daily. General study points: Lesional scalp displayed greater clonality than normal scalp, most notably in alopecia totalis/universalis.

As regards this clone: Its target is not known.

Researchers took lesional scalp punch biopsies and peripheral blood from people who were alopecia areata patients. RNA, once extracted, was reverse transcribed into cDNA for use as the sequencing template. Assay: immunoSEQ multiplex PCR; the TCRdb copy retains only in-frame clones and omits some. The data contain about 130,000 clones, more than 40% of them singletons. CDR1 and CDR2 (germline): SEHNR, FQNEAQ (reference sequence). Trimming cost V 5 bases and J 8 bases, with 16 bases left between them. This CDR3 is built from 14 residues. This chain links TRBV7-9 with TRBJ2-1; D possibly uses TRBD1 or TRBD2 (7 bases each). The receptor was isolated from a human donor with alopecia areata. Sequencing used CD8+ T cells sorted from blood, obtained at week 0. This chain's CDR3 is CASSQQGGIDEQFF. For the CDR3, the DNA is TGTGCCAGCAGCCAGCAGGGGGGGATTGATGAGCAGTTCTTC.